A selection of T cell receptor beta chains follows, all from one sample in a study of CD8+CD57+ T cells in acquired aplastic anemia. TCRdb redid the calling of the reads with MiXCR, one entry per CDR3 protein. The table lists some 92,000 distinct CDR3 sequences, roughly 70% of them singletons. The sample consisted of sorted CD4+, CD8+, or CD8+CD57+ T cells (not recorded which) from PBMCs. All receptors come from a human donor with aplastic anemia. CDR3s include the opening cysteine and the closing phenylalanine or tryptophan. The order of the fields is CDR3 length, V gene, CDR3 protein.

>14|TRBV5-4
CATALAGGPETQYF
>11|TRBV2
CATRQEDTQYF
>13|TRBV6-2/TRBV6-3
CASSYQTSYEQYF
>16|TRBV4-1
CASSQEQTDANTEAFF
>12|TRBV19
CASSIAGQPQHF
>12|TRBV6-1
CASSGTANEQFF
>15|TRBV29-1
CSVEVASGFAWEQYF
>12|TRBV7-8
CASSLGRTEAFF
>16|TRBV5-4
CASSLALGGRDTEAFF
>15|TRBV4-1
CASSQDGQPGDEQYF
>14|TRBV10-3
CAITEDRGLYEQYF
>14|TRBV19
CASSIDLENTEAFF
>12|TRBV29-1
CSVAGASCGYTF
>12|TRBV2
CASSYPYNEQFF
>13|TRBV7-9
CASSYNGGETQYF
>12|TRBV2
CATTGSFNEQYF
>15|TRBV7-8
CASSPRDRAVTEAFF
>15|TRBV24-1
CATSDPTGWTGELFF
>16|TRBV11-2
CASSLIGTGANTEAFF
>14|TRBV24-1
CATSSGGRREPQHF
>16|TRBV15
CATSRDMGQVQGGYTF
>15|TRBV7-9
CASISGGGLNTEAFF
>17|TRBV15
CATSEGVGGSSTDTQYF